The clone carrying this T cell receptor (beta chain) was found many times. Its antigen remains unidentified. The CDR3 contains 14 residues. V dropped 7 bases and J dropped 4; count of bases not matched to a gene: 6. TCRdb re-called the 5' RACE reads with MiXCR, one entry per CDR3 protein. The sample lists some 350,000 distinct CDR3 sequences, more than 9% occurring once. The sample comes from a study of T cells after yellow fever vaccination. On the study more broadly: Low-cell-number fractions underwent preparation using SMART-Seq v4 Ultra Low Input. Points from the study as a whole: Peaking on day 5 versus 15, the secondary response was faster but weaker.

Sample: PBMCs, taken on the day of the first yellow fever vaccination. This TCR derives from a man aged 18 to 35 who received the YFV17D yellow fever vaccine. This rearrangement joins TRBV12-3 or TRBV12-4 to TRBJ2-3; 9 bases are a match to TRBD2. CDR3 sequence: CASMPGLASDTQYF. The CDR3 region has the DNA TGTGCCAGCATGCCGGGACTAGCATCAGATACGCAGTATTTT.